These T cell receptor beta chains were read from a single sample in a study of cytomegalovirus exposure and HLA in healthy donors. Method: immunoSEQ multiplex PCR; TCRdb's copy keeps in-frame clones and lacks some. The repertoire consists of about 210,000 clones, with over 75% occurring once and the leading ten covering roughly 10%. The sequencing sample was made of PBMCs. The source of these receptors is a woman between 45 and 60 years old in good health and CMV-seropositive. Both conserved end residues are part of each CDR3. D genes are given only for firm matches. Clone sizes are given selectively: once, few, many, or a class where the clone is expanded.

j_call v_call d_call clone_size cdr3_nt cdr3_aa
TRBJ2-5 TRBV5-8 NA NA TGTGCCAGCACACGACAAATACCTGAGACCCAGTACTTC CASTRQIPETQYF
TRBJ2-3 TRBV4-3 NA NA TGCGCCAGCAGCCAAGATTCGGGGTGGACAGATACGCAGTATTTT CASSQDSGWTDTQYF
TRBJ1-4 TRBV4-1 TRBD1 NA TGCGCCAGCAGCCGCACCGGGACAGGAGAAGAAAAACTGTTTTTT CASSRTGTGEEKLFF
TRBJ1-1 TRBV6-5 NA NA TGTGCCAGCAGTACAGGGACCACTGAAGCTTTCTTT CASSTGTTEAFF
TRBJ1-2 TRBV5-5 NA NA TGTGCCAGCAGTTACTTAGGGAGCTATGGCTACACCTTC CASSYLGSYGYTF
TRBJ1-1 TRBV10-1 TRBD1 NA TGCGCCAGCGCCCCCGGGACAGGTATCGAAGCTTTCTTT CASAPGTGIEAFF
TRBJ2-1 TRBV5-4 NA NA TGTGCCAGCTCGCGGGACGTAAACAATGAGCAGTTCTTC CASSRDVNNEQFF
TRBJ2-5 TRBV10-3 NA NA TGTGCCACCCGGGGGGCTCAAGAGACCCAGTACTTC CATRGAQETQYF
TRBJ1-1 TRBV29-1 NA NA TGCAGCGTTATGGGGGGTAGGGACACTGAAGCTTTCTTT CSVMGGRDTEAFF
TRBJ1-4 TRBV29-1 TRBD1 NA TGCAGCGCTCTAAGGCAGGGGGCGGCGAATGCTAATGAAAAACTGTTTTTT CSALRQGAANANEKLFF
TRBJ2-2 TRBV11-2 TRBD2 NA TGTGCCAGCCAGCTCGGAAAGCGGGGGAACACCGGGGAGCTGTTTTTT CASQLGKRGNTGELFF
TRBJ1-2 TRBV30 NA few TGTGCCTGGAGTACGTCTCCCTCGAGGCATGGCTACACCTTC CAWSTSPSRHGYTF
TRBJ2-1 TRBV2 NA NA TGTGCCAGCAGTGACAGGGTGGTGGAGCAGTTCTTC CASSDRVVEQFF
TRBJ2-1 TRBV7-2 NA NA TGTGCCAGCAGCTTAGGGCAGGGTACCTACAATGAGCAGTTCTTC CASSLGQGTYNEQFF
TRBJ2-7 TRBV2 NA NA TGTGCCAGCAGCCGGGAACTACTCTACGAGCAGTACTTC CASSRELLYEQYF
TRBJ2-4 TRBV7-9 TRBD2 NA TGTGCCAGCAGCGCCTTCCTAGCGGGTCCCCAAGCCATTCAGTACTTC CASSAFLAGPQAIQYF
TRBJ2-3 TRBV28 NA NA TGTGCCAGCAGGGAGGGGGCGTACCTCCCAGATACGCAGTATTTT CASREGAYLPDTQYF
TRBJ1-2 TRBV5-1 NA NA TGCGCCAGCAGCTTGGTCGGTCTGGGGAGTGGAGAGGGCTACACCTTC CASSLVGLGSGEGYTF
TRBJ1-5 TRBV4-2 NA once TGTGCCAGCAGCCAAGATAACAATCAGCCCCAGCATTTT CASSQDNNQPQHF
TRBJ1-1 TRBV6-1 NA NA TGTGCCAGCAGGGCCATGCCAACTGAAGCTTTCTTT CASRAMPTEAFF
TRBJ1-4 TRBV7-9 TRBD1 NA TGTGCCAGCAGCGGGGGCTGGGACAGAGTTAATGAAAAACTGTTTTTT CASSGGWDRVNEKLFF
TRBJ2-3 TRBV6-1 NA NA TGTGCCAGCAGTTTAAACAGTCGACCCACAGATACGCAGTATTTT CASSLNSRPTDTQYF
TRBJ1-6 TRBV25-1 NA NA TGTGCCAGCAGTGATCTCCCCTTGCCGGGGGGCCCCCTCCACTTT CASSDLPLPGGPLHF
TRBJ1-1 TRBV5-6 NA few TGTGCCAGCAGCCCCCTCCGGCGGGTGACTGAAGCTTTCTTT CASSPLRRVTEAFF
TRBJ1-4 TRBV27 TRBD1 NA TGTGCCAGCAGTTTAAGACAGGGTTTTAATGAAAAACTGTTTTTT CASSLRQGFNEKLFF
TRBJ2-7 TRBV2 NA NA TGTGCCAGCAGTGATAACAGTTGGGAGCAGTACTTC CASSDNSWEQYF
TRBJ1-5 TRBV18 NA few TGTGCCAGCTCCACAGGGCGCAATCAGCCCCAGCATTTT CASSTGRNQPQHF
TRBJ2-7 TRBV5-1 TRBD1 NA TGCGCCAGCAGCTTGTTGCCGGGACAGACCTCCGAGCAGTACTTC CASSLLPGQTSEQYF
TRBJ2-5 TRBV5-5 NA few TGTGCCAGTCGACAGATTATCCAAGAGACCCAGTACTTC CASRQIIQETQYF
TRBJ2-7 TRBV27 TRBD2 NA TGTGCCAGCAGTCTAACGACTAGCGGGGGCTACGAGCAGTACTTC CASSLTTSGGYEQYF
TRBJ2-3 TRBV7-7 TRBD2 few TGTGCCAGCAGCTTGGCGGGGGTCACAGATACGCAGTATTTT CASSLAGVTDTQYF
TRBJ1-5 TRBV6-6 NA NA TGTGCCAGCAGTTACTCTTTCCGGAGGATGAATCAGCCCCAGCATTTT CASSYSFRRMNQPQHF
TRBJ1-2 TRBV29-1 TRBD1 NA TGCAGCGTTGAAGATTTCGGACAGGGGTATGGCTACACCTTC CSVEDFGQGYGYTF
TRBJ2-5 TRBV7-2 NA NA TGTGCCAGCAGCCAGGGACTGAACCAAGAGACCCAGTACTTC CASSQGLNQETQYF
TRBJ1-4 TRBV30 NA NA TGTGCCTGGAGTCGGAACGCGGGGCAGTTAGAAAAACTGTTTTTT CAWSRNAGQLEKLFF
TRBJ1-5 TRBV18 NA NA TGTGCCAGCTCACCGAGACAGGCCGCTAGCAATCAGCCCCAGCATTTT CASSPRQAASNQPQHF
TRBJ2-2 TRBV7-2 TRBD2 NA TGTGCCAGCAGCTTGACTAGCGGGCACACCGGGGAGCTGTTTTTT CASSLTSGHTGELFF
TRBJ1-3 TRBV4-2 NA few TGTGCCAGCAGCCAAGATGGGGGGGCTGGAAACACCATATATTTT CASSQDGGAGNTIYF
TRBJ2-7 TRBV6-5 TRBD1 NA TGTGCCAGCAGTTACACCCGGGACAGGGGAGCCCAGTACTTC CASSYTRDRGAQYF
TRBJ1-2 TRBV6-5 TRBD1 NA TGTGCCAGCAGTTACCAAGGACAGGTCCATTTC CASSYQGQVHF
TRBJ2-7 TRBV5-1 NA once TGCGCCAGCAGCTTGGCCCAGGGCGACCCGGCCTACGAGCAGTACTTC CASSLAQGDPAYEQYF
TRBJ2-3 TRBV7-3 NA NA TGTGCCAGCAGCGCCACTAGCACAGATACGCAGTATTTT CASSATSTDTQYF